This T cell receptor beta chain was sequenced in a study of T cells in localized non-small cell lung cancer. TCRdb's table, derived via immunoSEQ multiplex PCR, lists solely in-frame clones and lacks some. The table has about 33,000 clones, about 90% seen once; the top ten hold around 4.3%. Germline CDR1 SGHRS, CDR2 YFSETQ. The CDR3 sequence is 15 residues long. Trimming took off 0 bases at V and 3 bases at J, with 12 bases between the two ends. The sample in question was peripheral blood, obtained before any cancer treatment. This TCR derives from a man between 40 and 70 years old with stage I lung adenocarcinoma. V usage is TRBV5-1 and J usage is TRBJ2-5; D not certain. This CDR3 reads CASSLVSNNEETQYF. The CDR3 DNA reads as TGCGCCAGCAGCTTGGTCTCGAATAATGAAGAGACCCAGTACTTC. Based on the CDR3 plus reference TRBV5-1 and TRBJ2-5, the full variable domain is KAGVTQTPRYLIKTRGQQVTLSCSPISGHRSVSWYQQTPGQGLQFLFEYFSETQRNKGNFPGRFSGRQFSNSRSEMNVSTLELGDSALYLCASSLVSNNEETQYFGPGTRLLVL.